The 29 T cell receptor beta chains presented below share a single source sample, sequenced in a study of shared clonotypes between healthy human individuals. Clones were sequenced by immunoSEQ multiplex PCR, and TCRdb holds only the in-frame ones, with some missing. The data contain under 2.5 million clones, 85% to 95% of them singletons. Material for sequencing was naive CD4+ T cells from PBMCs. Subset noted: CD45RA+ positively selected. The receptors stem from a man between 18 and 35 years old in good health. Some clones in this sample may be carry-over from other donors' samples.

This clone appeared a single time. The V call is TRBV9, the J call TRBJ2-1, with 11 bases fitting TRBD2. Germline V CDR1 and CDR2: SGDLS, YYNGEE. Unmatched junction bases numbered 7, after V lost 2 bases and J lost 0 bases. This CDR3 spans 18 amino acids. The CDR3 coding sequence is TGTGCCAGCAGCGTTACTAGCGGGAGTTTCCGCTCCTACAATGAGCAGTTCTTC. Encoded protein: CASSVTSGSFRSYNEQFF.

The J gene is TRBJ1-1, the V gene TRBV25-1, with TRBD1 matching 8 bases. The trim removed 7 bases at V and 1 base at J, leaving 8 bases unmatched. The CDR3 totals 15 residues. From germline, CDR1 is MGHDK and CDR2 SYGVNS. CDR3 bases: TGTGCCAGCACCGATCAGGGGACAGGGAACACTGAAGCTTTCTTT. The encoded protein is CASTDQGTGNTEAFF.

The J gene is TRBJ2-1, the V gene TRBV6-1; D uncertain. Trimming shortened V by 5 bases and J by 10 bases, and 9 bases separated the two germline ends. The CDR3 has 11 amino acids. Germline CDR1 MNHNS, CDR2 SASEGT. The CDR3: CASSLPKEQFF. In DNA form, the CDR3 reads TGTGCCAGCAGTCTGCCCAAAGAGCAGTTCTTC.

CDR3 sequence (DNA): TGTGCCAGCAGTTTCAGGTCAGGGGTGGCTTTCTTT. Its protein product is CASSFRSGVAFF. The rearrangement joins TRBV27 to TRBJ1-1; D may be TRBD1 (6 bases). Trimming pared 3 bases from V and 11 bases from J, leaving 13 bases between. The CDR3 loop spans 12 amino acids. Germline-derived CDR1 and CDR2 are MNHEY and SMNVEV (reference sequence).

Points on this clone: Within the sample, other DNA sequences also encode this same CDR3. The V call is TRBV28, the J call TRBJ1-2; D remains ambiguous. Trimming removed 5 bases at V and 2 bases at J, with 6 bases between. Germline V CDR1 and CDR2: MDHEN, SYDVKM. The CDR3 length is 12 residues. The CDR3, as DNA: TGTGCCAGCAGTACGCCCAACTATGGCTACACCTTC. Translation: CASSTPNYGYTF.

This chain joins TRBV19 and TRBJ2-7, with D possibly matching TRBD1 (8 bases). This CDR3 region has 17 residues. Germline assignment: CDR1 LNHDA and CDR2 SQIVND (reference sequence). The V end lost 1 base, the J end lost 7 bases, and 23 bases lay between the germline ends. The CDR3 sequence: CASSIVGEGQAQREQYF. Written as DNA, the CDR3 is TGTGCCAGTAGTATAGTAGGGGAGGGACAGGCCCAAAGGGAGCAGTACTTC. Complete variable domain (other parts from reference TRBV19 and TRBJ2-7): DGGITQSPKYLFRKEGQNVTLSCEQNLNHDAMYWYRQDPGQGLRLIYYSQIVNDFQKGDIAEGYSVSREKKESFPLTVTSAQKNPTAFYLCASSIVGEGQAQREQYFGPGTRLTVT.

The chain couples TRBV4-1 to TRBJ2-7, with D uncertain. The CDR3 extends over 14 amino acids. From germline, CDR1 is MGHRA and CDR2 YSYEKL. V dropped 4 bases and J dropped 0 bases, with 10 bases sitting between them. CDR3 sequence reads: CASSRLADSYEQYF. CDR3 in DNA: TGCGCCAGCAGCCGCCTCGCGGACTCCTACGAGCAGTACTTC.

The V and J genes are TRBV19 and TRBJ1-2, with 7 bases matching TRBD1. The CDR3 contains 13 residues. Trimming removed 7 bases from V and 4 bases from J; junction bases left unmatched: 6. CDR1 is LNHDA, CDR2 SQIVND, per germline (reference sequence). CDR3 sequence reads: CASTDDRAYGYTF. Written as DNA, the CDR3 is TGTGCCAGTACCGATGACAGGGCCTATGGCTACACCTTC.

V and J are TRBV27 and TRBJ1-5; no definite D call. This CDR3 region has 12 residues. V lost 5 bases, J lost 9 bases, and 11 bases lay in between. Per germline, CDR1 MNHEY and CDR2 SMNVEV (reference sequence). DNA of the CDR3: TGTGCCAGCAGTCCCCGATACGGGCCCCAGCATTTT. Its translation: CASSPRYGPQHF.

In its sample, this clone was seen once. The gene calls are TRBV28 and TRBJ1-1, with D perhaps matching TRBD1 (5 bases). Germline V lookup: CDR1 MDHEN, CDR2 SYDVKM. CDR3 size: 15 residues. V lost 5 bases and J 1 base, leaving 14 bases between the germline ends. As DNA, the CDR3 is TGTGCCAGCAGTCCTCTAGGGGAGGGGAACACTGAAGCTTTCTTT. Amino acid sequence: CASSPLGEGNTEAFF.

The chain has TRBV7-8 and TRBJ1-3; weak D call: TRBD1 (5 bases). V lost 6 bases and J lost 6, with 18 bases in between. The CDR3 consists of 15 residues. The germline V gene encodes CDR1 SGHVS and CDR2 FQNEAQ. The CDR3 sequence is CASRTSGGAENTIYF. The CDR3 DNA reads as TGTGCCAGCAGAACAAGCGGGGGTGCGGAAAACACCATATATTTT.

The chain uses TRBV30 and TRBJ1-1; D is perhaps TRBD1 (5 bases). The V gene's germline CDR1 is GTSNPN and CDR2 SVGIG (reference sequence). Trimming stripped 5 bases from V and 7 bases from J, with 14 bases between. CDR3 length: 12 residues. CDR3 loop: CAWAPERGEAFF. CDR3 DNA sequence: TGTGCCTGGGCCCCCGAGAGGGGTGAAGCTTTCTTT.

This clone was seen once. The CDR3 loop is CASSLMGTELFF. For the CDR3, the DNA is TGTGCCAGCAGTTTAATGGGGACAGAACTGTTTTTT. V and J are TRBV28 and TRBJ1-4; 7 bases are shared with TRBD1. Trimming took 2 bases from V and 12 from J; bases not matched to a gene: 3. CDR1 is MDHEN, CDR2 SYDVKM, per germline. The CDR3 covers 12 residues.

This sequence joins TRBV6-1 and TRBJ2-7, with 9 bases lining up with TRBD2. The germline gives CDR1 MNHNS, CDR2 SASEGT. The CDR3 is 18 amino acids. V lost 2 bases and J lost 5; bases outside the gene matches: 16. The CDR3: CASSELLAGSSYRNEQYF. The DNA of the CDR3 is TGTGCCAGCAGTGAACTCCTAGCGGGAAGTTCATATCGGAACGAGCAGTACTTC.

V usage is TRBV5-4 and J usage is TRBJ2-7; D gene uncertain. The CDR3 totals 14 residues. V lost 0 bases and J 3 bases, leaving 10 bases between the germline ends. From germline, CDR1 is SGHNT and CDR2 YYREEE (reference sequence). In DNA form, the CDR3 reads TGTGCCAGCAGCTTGGTCCCCGGAAACTACGAGCAGTACTTC. This codes for CASSLVPGNYEQYF.

The chain uses TRBV5-5 and TRBJ2-5; unclear D gene. Germline assignment: CDR1 SGHKS and CDR2 YYEKEE (reference sequence). V gave up 4 bases and J gave up 5 bases, with 15 bases separating them. The CDR3 sequence is 14 residues long. The CDR3, as DNA: TGTGCCAGCAGCCGCACCGGGTCCTTGGAGACCCAGTACTTC. This encodes CASSRTGSLETQYF. Supplemented by reference TRBV5-5 and TRBJ2-5, the full variable domain reads DAGVTQSPTHLIKTRGQQVTLRCSPISGHKSVSWYQQVLGQGPQFIFQYYEKEERGRGNFPDRFSARQFPNYSSELNVNALLLGDSALYLCASSRTGSLETQYFGPGTRLLVL.

As concerns this clone: Other DNA sequences in the same sample also yield this CDR3. V is TRBV9 and J is TRBJ2-1; TRBD2 matches 13 bases. V trimming: 4 bases; J trimming: 10 bases; junction bases outside the gene matches: 11. From germline, CDR1 is SGDLS and CDR2 YYNGEE. The CDR3 consists of 16 residues. The CDR3 DNA reads as TGTGCCAGCAGCCCGAGGACTAGCGGGAGCCTATACGAGCAGTTCTTC. It codes for CASSPRTSGSLYEQFF.

V gene TRBV4-2 combines with J gene TRBJ1-2; weak D call: TRBD1 (5 bases). With 5 bases removed from V and 3 bases from J, the gap between germline ends came to 28 bases. CDR1 LGHNA and CDR2 YNFKEQ come from the germline V gene. This CDR3 is built from 19 residues. This CDR3 reads CASSRELNFAGTGDYGYTF. DNA of the CDR3: TGTGCCAGCAGCAGGGAACTAAATTTTGCAGGGACGGGGGACTATGGCTACACCTTC.

The chain is built from TRBV5-4 and TRBJ2-1, with 12 bases aligning to TRBD2. The CDR3 totals 16 residues. Per germline, CDR1 SGHNT and CDR2 YYREEE (reference sequence). The ends lost 3 bases at V and 4 bases at J; junction bases unmatched: 5. The CDR3 loop reads CASSSPGLAGYNEQFF. The CDR3, as DNA: TGTGCCAGCAGCTCACCGGGACTAGCGGGTTACAATGAGCAGTTCTTC.

This clone was observed a single time. This sequence joins TRBV6-1 and TRBJ2-3; D is uncertain. The V gene lost 0 bases and the J gene lost 5 bases, with 6 bases spanning the gap. CDR1 is MNHNS and CDR2 is SASEGT in the germline V gene. The CDR3 length is 13 residues. CDR3 sequence: CASSEAPGDTQYF. Written as DNA, the CDR3 is TGTGCCAGCAGTGAAGCGCCGGGAGATACGCAGTATTTT.

This rearrangement joins TRBV29-1 to TRBJ1-1; 8 nucleotides align to TRBD1. In germline, CDR1 is SQVTM, CDR2 ANQGSEA. The trim removed 4 bases at V and 1 base at J, leaving 5 bases unmatched. The CDR3 is 14 amino acids. This CDR3 is CSVARDRTNTEAFF. The CDR3 DNA follows: TGCAGCGTTGCTCGGGACAGGACGAACACTGAAGCTTTCTTT. Full variable domain (rest looked up from reference TRBV29-1 and TRBJ1-1): SAVISQKPSRDICQRGTSLTIQCQVDSQVTMMFWYRQQPGQSLTLIATANQGSEATYESGFVIDKFPISRPNLTFSTLTVSNMSPEDSSIYLCSVARDRTNTEAFFGQGTRLTVV.

The chain uses TRBV27 and TRBJ2-7, with D perhaps matching TRBD1 (5 bases). Trimming took off 4 bases at V and 2 bases at J, with 15 bases between the two ends. CDR3 length: 15 amino acids. Germline V lookup: CDR1 MNHEY, CDR2 SMNVEV (reference sequence). This CDR3 reads CASSSQTDPPYEQYF. The CDR3 bases are TGTGCCAGCAGTTCCCAGACAGACCCTCCCTACGAGCAGTACTTC.

This chain connects TRBV19 to TRBJ2-1, with 7 bases that match TRBD2. Germline values: CDR1 LNHDA, CDR2 SQIVND (reference sequence). V shed 8 bases, J shed 0 bases, and the junction held 10 bases outside the gene matches. The CDR3 is 16 amino acids. The CDR3 region is CASAGTMPSSYNEQFF. In nucleotides, the CDR3 is TGTGCCAGTGCCGGGACTATGCCGAGCTCCTACAATGAGCAGTTCTTC.

V is TRBV11-2 and J is TRBJ1-5; D uncertain. CDR1 and CDR2 (germline): SGHAT, FQNNGV. This CDR3 is built from 14 residues. Trimming took 2 bases from V and 4 from J, leaving 9 bases between them. As DNA, the CDR3 is TGTGCCAGCAGCTTAAACGGACCAAATCAGCCCCAGCATTTT. It translates to CASSLNGPNQPQHF.

This chain links TRBV2 with TRBJ2-5, with TRBD1 as a possible D gene (7 bases). V was pared by 4 bases and J by 4 bases, with 16 bases between. This CDR3 spans 15 amino acids. Germline assignment: CDR1 SNHLY and CDR2 FYNNEI. CDR3 region: CASSGQGGRVETQYF. The DNA of the CDR3 is TGTGCCAGCAGTGGCCAGGGGGGAAGGGTAGAGACCCAGTACTTC.

The chain uses TRBV11-3 and TRBJ2-2, with D possibly matching TRBD2 (6 bases). The germline V gene has CDR1 SGHNT and CDR2 YENEEA. Trimming removed 5 bases from V and 3 bases from J, with 16 bases in between. The CDR3 has 16 residues. The CDR3, as DNA: TGTGCCAGCAGCCCTGAGCGGGCCCGTGACACCGGGGAGCTGTTTTTT. Protein product: CASSPERARDTGELFF.

This chain connects TRBV7-2 to TRBJ2-1, with 7 nucleotides matching TRBD2. The CDR3 is 13 residues long. Looked up from germline, CDR1 is SGHTA and CDR2 is FQGNSA. Trimming took 1 base from V and 12 from J; bases not matched to a gene: 6. The CDR3 nucleotides read TGTGCCAGCAGCTTAGACACTAGCGTCGGGCAGTTCTTC. It is translated as CASSLDTSVGQFF. Supplemented by reference TRBV7-2 and TRBJ2-1, the full variable domain reads GAGVSQSPSNKVTEKGKDVELRCDPISGHTALYWYRQSLGQGLEFLIYFQGNSAPDKSGLPSDRFSAERTGGSVSTLTIQRTQQEDSAVYLCASSLDTSVGQFFGPGTRLTVL.

The rearrangement joins TRBV18 to TRBJ1-1, with TRBD1 matching over 11 bases. V was pared by 4 bases and J by 11 bases, with 12 bases of the junction left unmatched. Per germline, CDR1 KGHSH and CDR2 LQKENI. This CDR3 is built from 15 residues. The CDR3 sequence is CASSLRTGGEEMAFF. Here the CDR3 DNA reads TGTGCCAGCTCACTACGGACAGGGGGCGAGGAGATGGCTTTCTTT.

Concerning this clone: The sample holds other DNA sequences that translate to the same CDR3. V is TRBV5-1 and J is TRBJ2-5; TRBD1 or TRBD2 may be the D gene (5 bases each). The CDR3 contains 14 residues. CDR1 SGHRS and CDR2 YFSETQ come from the germline V gene. Trimming stripped 4 bases from V and 3 bases from J, with 13 bases between. The CDR3: CASSPTGTEETQYF. CDR3 bases: TGCGCCAGCAGCCCGACCGGGACCGAAGAGACCCAGTACTTC.